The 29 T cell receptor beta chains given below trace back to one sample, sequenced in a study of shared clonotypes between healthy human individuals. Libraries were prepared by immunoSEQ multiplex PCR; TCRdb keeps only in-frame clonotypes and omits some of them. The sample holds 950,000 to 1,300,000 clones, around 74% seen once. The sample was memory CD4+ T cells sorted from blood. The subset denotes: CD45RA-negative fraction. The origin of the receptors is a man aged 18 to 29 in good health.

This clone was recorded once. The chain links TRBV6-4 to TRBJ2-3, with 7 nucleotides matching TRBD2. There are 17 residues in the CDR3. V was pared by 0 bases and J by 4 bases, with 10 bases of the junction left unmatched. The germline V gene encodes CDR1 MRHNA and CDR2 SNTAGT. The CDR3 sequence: CASSDSYRTRGSDTQYF. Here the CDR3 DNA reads TGTGCCAGCAGTGACTCGTATAGGACTAGGGGCTCAGATACGCAGTATTTT.

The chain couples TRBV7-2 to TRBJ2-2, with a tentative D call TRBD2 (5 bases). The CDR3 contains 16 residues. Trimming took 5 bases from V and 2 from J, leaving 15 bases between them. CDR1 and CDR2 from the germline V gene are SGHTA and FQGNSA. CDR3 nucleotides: TGTGCCAGCAGCCCCGACGGAGGCTTCAACACCGGGGAGCTGTTTTTT. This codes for CASSPDGGFNTGELFF.

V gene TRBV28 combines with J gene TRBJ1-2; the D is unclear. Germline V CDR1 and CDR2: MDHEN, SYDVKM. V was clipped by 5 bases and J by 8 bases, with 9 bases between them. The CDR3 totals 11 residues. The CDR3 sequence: CASSPNGGYTF. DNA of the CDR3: TGTGCCAGCAGTCCTAACGGAGGCTACACCTTC.

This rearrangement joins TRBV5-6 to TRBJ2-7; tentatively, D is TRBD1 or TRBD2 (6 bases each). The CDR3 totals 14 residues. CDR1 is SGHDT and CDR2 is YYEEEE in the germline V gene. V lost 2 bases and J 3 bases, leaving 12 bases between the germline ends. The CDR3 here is CASSFGGPSYEQYF. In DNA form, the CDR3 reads TGTGCCAGCAGCTTCGGGGGCCCAAGCTACGAGCAGTACTTC.

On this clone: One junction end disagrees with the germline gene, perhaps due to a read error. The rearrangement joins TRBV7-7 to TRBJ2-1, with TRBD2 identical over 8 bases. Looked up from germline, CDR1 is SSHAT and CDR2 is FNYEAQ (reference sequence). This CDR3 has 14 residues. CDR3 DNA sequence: TGTGCTAGCAGCCCCACCGGGAGGGCCAATGAGCAGTTCTTC. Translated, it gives CASSPTGRANEQFF.

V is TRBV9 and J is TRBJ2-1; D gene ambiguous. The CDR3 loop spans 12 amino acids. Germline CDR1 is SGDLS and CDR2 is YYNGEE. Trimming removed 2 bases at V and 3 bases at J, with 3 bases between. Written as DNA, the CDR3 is TGTGCCAGCAGCGTGAACTACAATGAGCAGTTCTTC. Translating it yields CASSVNYNEQFF.

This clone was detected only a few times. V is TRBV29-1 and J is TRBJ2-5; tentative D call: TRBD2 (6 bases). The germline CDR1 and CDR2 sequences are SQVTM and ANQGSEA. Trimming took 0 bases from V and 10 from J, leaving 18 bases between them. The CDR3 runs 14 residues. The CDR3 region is CSVEDPARGVGQYF. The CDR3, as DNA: TGCAGCGTTGAAGACCCTGCGCGGGGCGTAGGCCAGTACTTC.

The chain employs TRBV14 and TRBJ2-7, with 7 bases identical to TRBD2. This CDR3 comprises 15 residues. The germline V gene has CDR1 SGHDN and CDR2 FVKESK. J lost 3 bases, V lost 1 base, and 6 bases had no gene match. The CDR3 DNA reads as TGTGCCAGCAGCCAAGTTGGCCTAGCGGACTACGAGCAGTACTTC. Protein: CASSQVGLADYEQYF.

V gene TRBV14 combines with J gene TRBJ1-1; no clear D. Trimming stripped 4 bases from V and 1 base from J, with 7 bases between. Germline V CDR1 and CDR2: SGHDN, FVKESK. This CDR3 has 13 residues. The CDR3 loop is CASSLVPNTEAFF. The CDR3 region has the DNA TGTGCCAGCAGCCTTGTCCCGAACACTGAAGCTTTCTTT.

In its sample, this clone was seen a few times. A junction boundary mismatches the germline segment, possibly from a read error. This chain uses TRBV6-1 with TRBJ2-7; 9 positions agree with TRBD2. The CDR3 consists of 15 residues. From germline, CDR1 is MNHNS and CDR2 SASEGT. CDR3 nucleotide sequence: TGTGCCAGCAGTGCTGGACAGGCGGGGGGGTACGGGCAGTACTTC. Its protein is CASSAGQAGGYGQYF.

The CDR3 is CASSRLAGGPGETQYF. For the CDR3, the DNA is TGTGCCAGCAGCCGACTAGCGGGGGGGCCGGGGGAGACCCAGTACTTC. The rearrangement uses TRBV5-4 and TRBJ2-5; TRBD2 agrees at 14 bases. This CDR3 spans 16 amino acids. Germline V gives CDR1 SGHNT, CDR2 YYREEE (reference sequence). The V and J ends lost 4 bases and 5 bases, in that order; junction bases with no gene match: 7.

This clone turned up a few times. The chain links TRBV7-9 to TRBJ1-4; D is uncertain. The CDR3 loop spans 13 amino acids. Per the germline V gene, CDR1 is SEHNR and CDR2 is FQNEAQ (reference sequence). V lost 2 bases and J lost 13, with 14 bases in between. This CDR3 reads CASSLKTGHLLFF. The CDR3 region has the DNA TGTGCCAGCAGCTTAAAGACCGGGCACCTACTGTTTTTT.

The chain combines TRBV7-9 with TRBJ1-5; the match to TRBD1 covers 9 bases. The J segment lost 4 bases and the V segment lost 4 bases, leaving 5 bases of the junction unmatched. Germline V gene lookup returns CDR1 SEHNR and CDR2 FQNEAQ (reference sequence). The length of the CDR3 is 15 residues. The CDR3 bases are TGTGCCAGCAGCTCAATAGGACAGGGGAATCAGCCCCAGCATTTT. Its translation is CASSSIGQGNQPQHF.

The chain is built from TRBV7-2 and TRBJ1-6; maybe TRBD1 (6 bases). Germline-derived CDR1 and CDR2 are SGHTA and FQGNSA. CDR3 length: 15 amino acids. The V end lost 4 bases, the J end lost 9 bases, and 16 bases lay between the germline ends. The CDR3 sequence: CASSSGTSGSSPLHF. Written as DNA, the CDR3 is TGTGCCAGCAGCTCCGGGACATCCGGCAGTTCACCCCTCCACTTT.

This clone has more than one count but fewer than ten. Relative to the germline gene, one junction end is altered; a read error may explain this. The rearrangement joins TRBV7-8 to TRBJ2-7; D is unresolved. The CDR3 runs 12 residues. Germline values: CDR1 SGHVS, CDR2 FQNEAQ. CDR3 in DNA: TGTGCCAGCAGTTTTAGCTCCCACGAGCAGTACTTC. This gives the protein CASSFSSHEQYF.

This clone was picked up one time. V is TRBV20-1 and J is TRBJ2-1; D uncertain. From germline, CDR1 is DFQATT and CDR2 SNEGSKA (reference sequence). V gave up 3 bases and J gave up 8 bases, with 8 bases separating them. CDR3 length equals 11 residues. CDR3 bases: TGCAGTGCTAGTCTGGGGTATGAGCAGTTCTTC. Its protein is CSASLGYEQFF.

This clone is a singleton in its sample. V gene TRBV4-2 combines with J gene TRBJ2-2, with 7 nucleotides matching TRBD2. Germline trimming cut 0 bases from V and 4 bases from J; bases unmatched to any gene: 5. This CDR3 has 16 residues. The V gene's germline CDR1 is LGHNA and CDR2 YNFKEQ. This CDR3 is CASSQDTAGITGELFF. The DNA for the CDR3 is TGTGCCAGCAGCCAAGATACAGCGGGGATCACCGGGGAGCTGTTTTTT.

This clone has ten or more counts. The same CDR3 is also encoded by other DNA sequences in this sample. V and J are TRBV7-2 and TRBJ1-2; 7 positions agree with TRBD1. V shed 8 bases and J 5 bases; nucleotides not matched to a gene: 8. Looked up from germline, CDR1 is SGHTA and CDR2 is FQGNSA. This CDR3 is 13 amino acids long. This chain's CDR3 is CASSRDRVYGYTF. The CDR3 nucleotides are TGTGCCAGCTCTCGAGACAGGGTTTATGGCTACACCTTC.

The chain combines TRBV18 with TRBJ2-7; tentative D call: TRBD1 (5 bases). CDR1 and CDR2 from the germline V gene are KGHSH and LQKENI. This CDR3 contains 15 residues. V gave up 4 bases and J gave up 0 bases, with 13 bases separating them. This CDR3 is CASSLQAFYSYEQYF. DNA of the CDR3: TGTGCCAGCTCACTACAGGCCTTCTACTCCTACGAGCAGTACTTC.

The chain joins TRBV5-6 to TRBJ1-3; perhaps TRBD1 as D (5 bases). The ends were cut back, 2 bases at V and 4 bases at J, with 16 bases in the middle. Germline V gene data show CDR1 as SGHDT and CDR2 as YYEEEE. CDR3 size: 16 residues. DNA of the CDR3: TGTGCCAGCAGCTTCCAGGGCACAATCTTGGGAAACACCATATATTTT. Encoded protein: CASSFQGTILGNTIYF.

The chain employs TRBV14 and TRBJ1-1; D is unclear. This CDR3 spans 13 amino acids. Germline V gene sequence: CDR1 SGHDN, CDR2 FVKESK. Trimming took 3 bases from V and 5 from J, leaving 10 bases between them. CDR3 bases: TGTGCCAGCAGCCAGCTGGAGGGAACTGAAGCTTTCTTT. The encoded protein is CASSQLEGTEAFF.

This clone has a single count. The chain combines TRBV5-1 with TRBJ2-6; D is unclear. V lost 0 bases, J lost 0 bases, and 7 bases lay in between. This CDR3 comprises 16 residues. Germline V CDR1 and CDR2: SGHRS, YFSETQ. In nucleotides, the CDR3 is TGCGCCAGCAGCTTGGAGGTCCTCTCTGGGGCCAACGTCCTGACTTTC. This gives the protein CASSLEVLSGANVLTF.

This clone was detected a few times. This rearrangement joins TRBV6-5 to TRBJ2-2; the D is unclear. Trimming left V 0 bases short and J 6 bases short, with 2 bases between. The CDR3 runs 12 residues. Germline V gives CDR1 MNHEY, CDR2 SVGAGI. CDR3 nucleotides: TGTGCCAGCAGTTACTCGCCCGGGGAGCTGTTTTTT. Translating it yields CASSYSPGELFF.

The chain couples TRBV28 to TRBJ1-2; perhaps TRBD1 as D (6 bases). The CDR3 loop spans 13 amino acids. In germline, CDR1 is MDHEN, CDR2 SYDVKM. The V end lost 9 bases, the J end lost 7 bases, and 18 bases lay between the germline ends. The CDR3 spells CASTGGKKFGYTF. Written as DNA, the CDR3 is TGTGCCAGTACGGGGGGCAAGAAATTTGGCTACACCTTC.

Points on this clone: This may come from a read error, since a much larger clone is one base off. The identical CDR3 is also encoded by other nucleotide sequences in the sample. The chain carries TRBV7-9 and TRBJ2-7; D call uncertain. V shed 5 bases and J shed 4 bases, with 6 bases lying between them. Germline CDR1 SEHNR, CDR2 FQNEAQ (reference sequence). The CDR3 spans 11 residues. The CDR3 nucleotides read TGTGCCAGCAGCCCCTCGTACGAGCAGTACTTC. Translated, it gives CASSPSYEQYF.

DNA for the CDR3: TGTGCTAGTGGTTCGATTGGCCTGATATACGAGCAGTACTTC. Translated, it gives CASGSIGLIYEQYF. The chain carries TRBV12-5 and TRBJ2-7; D unclear. CDR1 and CDR2 from the germline V gene are LGHNT and FRNRAP. This CDR3 region has 14 residues. Trimming removed 4 bases from V and 4 bases from J, with 14 bases in between.

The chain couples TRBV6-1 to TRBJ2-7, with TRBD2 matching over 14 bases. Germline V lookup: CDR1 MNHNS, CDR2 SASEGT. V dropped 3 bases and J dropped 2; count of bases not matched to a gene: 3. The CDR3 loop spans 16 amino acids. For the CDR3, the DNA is TGTGCCAGCAGTGAGACTAGCGGGGGGGTACCCTACGAGCAGTACTTC. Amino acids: CASSETSGGVPYEQYF.

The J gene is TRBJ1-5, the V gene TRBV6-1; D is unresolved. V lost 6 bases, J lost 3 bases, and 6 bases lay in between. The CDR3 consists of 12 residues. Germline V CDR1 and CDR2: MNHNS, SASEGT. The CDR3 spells CASSEPNQPQHF. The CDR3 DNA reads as TGTGCCAGCAGCGAACCCAATCAGCCCCAGCATTTT.

This CDR3 is CASSVENYRGSGTEAFF. CDR3 DNA sequence: TGTGCCAGCAGCGTAGAGAATTACAGGGGGTCGGGGACTGAAGCTTTCTTT. The chain has TRBV9 and TRBJ1-1; 8 positions agree with TRBD1. V lost 0 bases to trimming and J lost 5 bases; unmatched junction nucleotides: 12. The CDR3 spans 17 residues. Germline V gene sequence: CDR1 SGDLS, CDR2 YYNGEE.